These 21 T cell receptor beta chains originate from one sample sequenced in a study of blood T cell repertoires in COVID-19. The table came from immunoSEQ multiplex PCR; TCRdb's copy has only in-frame clones and leaves some out. The sample holds more than 95,000 clones, approximately 81% seen once. The material sequenced was peripheral blood. Source of these receptors: a man aged 35-49 years with active or convalescent COVID-19.

The J gene is TRBJ1-5, the V gene TRBV12-2; the table names TRBD1, a call not compared with the DNA. TRBV12-2 is a documented pseudogene. The CDR3 sequence is 19 residues long. This CDR3 reads CASRLPTAGGRPGNQPQHF. As DNA, the CDR3 is TGTGCAAGTCGCCTACCGACTGCAGGGGGTCGGCCGGGCAATCAGCCCCAGCATTTT.

This clone qualifies as medium-sized. J is TRBJ2-3 and V is TRBV7-9; 13 bases are shared with TRBD2. V lost 7 bases, J lost 4 bases, and 8 bases stayed unmatched. Germline V CDR1 and CDR2: SEHNR, FQNEAQ (reference sequence). The CDR3 runs to 16 residues. CDR3 DNA sequence: TGTGCCAGCACTCTAACTGGACTAGCGGGAGCAGATACGCAGTATTTT. This translates into CASTLTGLAGADTQYF. Full variable domain (rest looked up from reference TRBV7-9 and TRBJ2-3): DTGVSQNPRHKITKRGQNVTFRCDPISEHNRLYWYRQTLGQGPEFLTYFQNEAQLEKSRLLSDRFSAERPKGSFSTLEIQRTEQGDSAMYLCASTLTGLAGADTQYFGPGTRLTVL.

V gene TRBV5-5 combines with J gene TRBJ1-5; D perhaps matches TRBD1 (5 bases). The ends were cut back, 3 bases at V and 3 bases at J, with 7 bases in the middle. The germline V gene encodes CDR1 SGHKS and CDR2 YYEKEE (reference sequence). The CDR3 length is 13 residues. CDR3 bases: TGTGCCAGCAGCTCAGGGTTCAATCAGCCCCAGCATTTT. It specifies CASSSGFNQPQHF.

About this clone: This specimen includes other DNA sequences encoding the same CDR3. The chain links TRBV18 to TRBJ1-1, with no clear D. The CDR3 is 14 amino acids. CDR1 KGHSH and CDR2 LQKENI come from the germline V gene. Trimming took off 1 base at V and 1 base at J, with 7 bases between the two ends. The CDR3 nucleotides are TGTGCCAGCTCACCACAGGGAGGGAACACTGAAGCTTTCTTT. Encoded protein: CASSPQGGNTEAFF.

This chain links TRBV19 with TRBJ2-2; 10 bases match TRBD2. The CDR3 has 17 residues. The ends lost 4 bases at V and 6 bases at J; junction bases unmatched: 11. Germline-derived CDR1 and CDR2 are LNHDA and SQIVND (reference sequence). CDR3 coding DNA: TGTGCCAGTAGTACCCCCTCCAGCGGGAGGGCGCCCGGGGAGCTGTTTTTT. Amino acids: CASSTPSSGRAPGELFF.

Only a few counts were recorded for this clone. The chain uses TRBV6-2 or TRBV6-3 and TRBJ1-1; D is possibly TRBD1 (6 bases). Looked up from germline, CDR1 is MNHEY and CDR2 is SVGEGT. The length of the CDR3 is 14 residues. V lost 2 bases and J 11 bases, leaving 18 bases between the germline ends. DNA of the CDR3: TGTGCCAGCAGTTACCCAGGTGGAACAGGGTTGGCTTTCTTT. This sequence encodes CASSYPGGTGLAFF.

The rearrangement links TRBV19 to TRBJ2-5, with 13 bases that match TRBD2. Trimming removed 4 bases from V and 10 bases from J; junction bases left unmatched: 15. Per germline, CDR1 LNHDA and CDR2 SQIVND (reference sequence). This CDR3 contains 17 residues. This chain's CDR3 is CASSTPEGLAGSGIQYF. The CDR3 coding sequence is TGTGCCAGTAGTACGCCCGAGGGACTAGCGGGGTCAGGTATCCAGTACTTC.

This clone is a singleton in its sample. The V gene is TRBV4-1, the J gene TRBJ1-6; no clear D gene. CDR1 MGHRA and CDR2 YSYEKL come from the germline V gene. V lost 4 bases and J 8 bases, leaving 15 bases between the germline ends. CDR3 size: 15 residues. This chain's CDR3 is CASSLTPEVDSPLHF. As DNA, the CDR3 is TGCGCCAGCAGCCTTACCCCAGAGGTTGATTCACCCCTCCACTTT.

The V and J genes are TRBV19 and TRBJ2-1, with 8 bases fitting TRBD2. The CDR3 has 12 amino acids. Losses at the gene ends were 8 bases for V and 8 bases for J; bases not matched to a gene: 5. Germline V gene data show CDR1 as LNHDA and CDR2 as SQIVND (reference sequence). The CDR3 DNA reads as TGTGCCAGTGGCGGGGGGTCCCATGAGCAGTTCTTC. This gives the protein CASGGGSHEQFF.

This chain uses TRBV30 with TRBJ2-1; TRBD2 agrees at 11 bases. CDR3 length: 15 residues. CDR1 GTSNPN and CDR2 SVGIG come from the germline V gene (reference sequence). V lost 3 bases, J lost 10 bases, and 11 bases stayed unmatched. CDR3 bases: TGTGCCTGGAGACCCGGACTAGCGGGTTCAAGAGAGCAGTTCTTC. Amino acid sequence: CAWRPGLAGSREQFF.

The table lists this clone with a few counts. The chain has TRBV19 and TRBJ1-1, with D unclear. Germline values: CDR1 LNHDA, CDR2 SQIVND (reference sequence). V was shortened by 6 bases and J by 6 bases, with 23 bases between the two germline ends. The length of the CDR3 is 16 residues. The CDR3 loop is CASRPQSGSGGAEAFF. Here the CDR3 DNA reads TGTGCCAGTAGGCCCCAAAGTGGATCGGGAGGCGCTGAAGCTTTCTTT.

The V gene is TRBV19, the J gene TRBJ1-5, with D maybe TRBD1 (5 bases). CDR3 length equals 14 residues. Deletions cut 5 bases from V and 3 bases from J, with 11 bases between. Per the germline V gene, CDR1 is LNHDA and CDR2 is SQIVND (reference sequence). Here the CDR3 DNA reads TGTGCCAGTAGTTGGGGGGAGATCAATCAGCCCCAGCATTTT. It encodes CASSWGEINQPQHF.

This clone is a singleton in its sample. V gene TRBV2 combines with J gene TRBJ2-3, with 9 positions matching TRBD1. The CDR3 runs to 13 residues. Germline-derived CDR1 and CDR2 are SNHLY and FYNNEI. The V and J ends lost 8 bases and 3 bases, in that order; junction bases with no gene match: 3. CDR3 sequence (DNA): TGTGCCAGCGGGGACAGGGCAACAGATACGCAGTATTTT. Protein sequence: CASGDRATDTQYF.

The V gene is TRBV7-9, the J gene TRBJ1-2; D possibly corresponds to TRBD1 (5 bases). Germline V lookup: CDR1 SEHNR, CDR2 FQNEAQ (reference sequence). The V end lost 4 bases, the J end lost 2 bases, and 23 bases lay between the germline ends. CDR3 length: 18 amino acids. This chain's CDR3 is CASSSQVSPTTSNYGYTF. CDR3 in DNA: TGTGCCAGCAGCTCACAGGTCAGCCCCACTACTAGCAACTATGGCTACACCTTC. Together with reference TRBV7-9 and TRBJ1-2, the CDR3 gives the full variable domain: DTGVSQNPRHKITKRGQNVTFRCDPISEHNRLYWYRQTLGQGPEFLTYFQNEAQLEKSRLLSDRFSAERPKGSFSTLEIQRTEQGDSAMYLCASSSQVSPTTSNYGYTFGSGTRLTVV.

The chain employs TRBV6-1 and TRBJ1-5; unclear D gene. V gave up 3 bases and J gave up 7 bases, with 10 bases separating them. Germline loops: CDR1 MNHNS, CDR2 SASEGT. The CDR3 runs to 13 residues. CDR3 loop: CASSDRSGQPQHF. Written as DNA, the CDR3 is TGTGCCAGCAGTGACCGGTCGGGGCAGCCCCAGCATTTT.

This chain links TRBV3-1 (or the pseudogene TRBV3-2) with TRBJ2-3, with TRBD2 identical over 9 bases. Trimming cost V 0 bases and J 1 base; bases outside gene matches: 2. Germline V gene lookup returns CDR1 LGHDT and CDR2 YNNKEL (reference sequence). CDR3 length equals 16 residues. CDR3 residues: CASSQDVAGGTDTQYF. In DNA, the CDR3 is TGTGCCAGCAGCCAAGATGTAGCGGGGGGCACAGATACGCAGTATTTT.

The J gene is TRBJ2-7, the V gene TRBV12-3 or TRBV12-4; a possible D gene is TRBD1 (5 bases). V lost 7 bases and J 2 bases, leaving 12 bases between the germline ends. This CDR3 has 13 residues. CDR3 region: CASTVTATYEQYF. The CDR3 bases are TGTGCCAGCACGGTGACAGCCACCTACGAGCAGTACTTC.

The chain employs TRBV5-1 and TRBJ1-2; 7 nucleotides agree with TRBD1. Germline V gives CDR1 SGHRS, CDR2 YFSETQ. V shed 4 bases and J 2 bases; nucleotides not matched to a gene: 8. The CDR3 extends over 15 amino acids. The CDR3 is CASSPDGQANYGYTF. The CDR3 DNA is TGCGCCAGCAGCCCCGACGGACAGGCAAACTATGGCTACACCTTC.

This chain joins TRBV10-2 and TRBJ2-7; no definite D call. Trimming took 5 bases from V and 5 from J, leaving 7 bases between them. Germline CDR1 and CDR2: WSHSY and SAAADI. The CDR3 has 11 residues. The CDR3 DNA reads TGCGCCAGCAGTTATATCCACGAGCAGTACTTC. Its protein is CASSYIHEQYF.

The rearrangement joins TRBV5-4 to TRBJ2-4, with a weak D call TRBD1 (5 bases). The V gene lost 3 bases and the J gene lost 10 bases, with 14 bases spanning the gap. CDR3 length: 13 amino acids. Germline values: CDR1 SGHNT, CDR2 YYREEE (reference sequence). CDR3 nucleotides: TGTGCCAGCAGCTCTTCGGACATCCTAATTCAGTACTTC. Amino acids: CASSSSDILIQYF.

This chain uses TRBV29-1 with TRBJ1-5; 9 bases line up with TRBD1. This CDR3 contains 13 residues. Germline V gives CDR1 SQVTM, CDR2 ANQGSEA. Unmatched junction bases numbered 5, after V lost 4 bases and J lost 7 bases. CDR3 region: CSVVETGGQPQHF. Written as DNA, the CDR3 is TGCAGCGTTGTTGAGACAGGGGGGCAGCCCCAGCATTTT. Full variable domain (missing parts from reference TRBV29-1 and TRBJ1-5): SAVISQKPSRDICQRGTSLTIQCQVDSQVTMMFWYRQQPGQSLTLIATANQGSEATYESGFVIDKFPISRPNLTFSTLTVSNMSPEDSSIYLCSVVETGGQPQHFGDGTRLSIL.